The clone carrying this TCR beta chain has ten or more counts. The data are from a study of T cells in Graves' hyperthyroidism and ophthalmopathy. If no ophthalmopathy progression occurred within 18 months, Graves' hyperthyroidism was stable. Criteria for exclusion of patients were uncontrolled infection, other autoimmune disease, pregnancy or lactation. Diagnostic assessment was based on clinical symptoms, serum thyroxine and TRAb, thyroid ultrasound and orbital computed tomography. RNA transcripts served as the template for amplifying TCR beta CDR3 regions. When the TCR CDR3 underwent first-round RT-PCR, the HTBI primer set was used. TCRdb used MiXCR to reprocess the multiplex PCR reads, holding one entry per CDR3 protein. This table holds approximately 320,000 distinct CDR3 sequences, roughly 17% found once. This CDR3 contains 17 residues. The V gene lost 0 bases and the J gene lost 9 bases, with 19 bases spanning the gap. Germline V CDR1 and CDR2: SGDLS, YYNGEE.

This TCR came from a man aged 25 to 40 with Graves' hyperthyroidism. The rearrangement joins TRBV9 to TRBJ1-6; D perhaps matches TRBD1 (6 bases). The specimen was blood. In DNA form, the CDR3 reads TGTGCCAGCAGCGTAGGGGGGCAGGCGGCATATGGTTCACCCCTCCACTTT. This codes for CASSVGGQAAYGSPLHF.